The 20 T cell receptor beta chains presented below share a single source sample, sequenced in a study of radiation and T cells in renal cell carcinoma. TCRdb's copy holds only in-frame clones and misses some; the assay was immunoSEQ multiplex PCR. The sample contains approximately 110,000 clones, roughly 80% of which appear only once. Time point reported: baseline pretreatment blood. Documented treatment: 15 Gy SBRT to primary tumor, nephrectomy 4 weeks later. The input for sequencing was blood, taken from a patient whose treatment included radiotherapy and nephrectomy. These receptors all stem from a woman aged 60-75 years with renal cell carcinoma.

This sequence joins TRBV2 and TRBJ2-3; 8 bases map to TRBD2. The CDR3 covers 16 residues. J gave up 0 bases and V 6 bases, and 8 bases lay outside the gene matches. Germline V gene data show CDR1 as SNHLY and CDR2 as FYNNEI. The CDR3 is CASRLTSGASTDTQYF. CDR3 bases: TGTGCCAGCAGGCTTACTAGCGGAGCTAGCACAGATACGCAGTATTTT. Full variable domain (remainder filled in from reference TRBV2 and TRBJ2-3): EPEVTQTPSHQVTQMGQEVILRCVPISNHLYFYWYRQILGQKVEFLVSFYNNEISEKSEIFDDQFSVERPDGSNFTLKIRSTKLEDSAMYFCASRLTSGASTDTQYFGPGTRLTVL.

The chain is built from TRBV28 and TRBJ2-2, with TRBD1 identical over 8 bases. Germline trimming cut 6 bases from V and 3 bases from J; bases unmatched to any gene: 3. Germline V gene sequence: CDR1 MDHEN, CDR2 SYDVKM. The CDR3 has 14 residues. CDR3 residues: CASSPGQDTGELFF. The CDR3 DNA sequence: TGTGCCAGCAGCCCGGGACAGGACACCGGGGAGCTGTTTTTT.

CDR3 bases: TGCAGCGTTTGCGATATGAACACTGAAGCTTTCTTT. This gives the protein CSVCDMNTEAFF. The rearrangement joins TRBV29-1 to TRBJ1-1; D remains ambiguous. Germline V gene data show CDR1 as SQVTM and CDR2 as ANQGSEA. V was shortened by 5 bases and J by 0 bases, with 7 bases between the two germline ends. The CDR3 runs to 12 residues.

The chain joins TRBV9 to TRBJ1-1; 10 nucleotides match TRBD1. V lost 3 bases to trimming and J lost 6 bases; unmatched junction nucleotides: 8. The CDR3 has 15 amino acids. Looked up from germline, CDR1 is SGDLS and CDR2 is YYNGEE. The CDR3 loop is CASSAGQGHWAEAFF. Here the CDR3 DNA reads TGTGCCAGCAGCGCGGGACAGGGGCATTGGGCTGAAGCTTTCTTT. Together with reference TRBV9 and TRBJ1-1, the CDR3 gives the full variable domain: DSGVTQTPKHLITATGQRVTLRCSPRSGDLSVYWYQQSLDQGLQFLIQYYNGEERAKGNILERFSAQQFPDLHSELNLSSLELGDSALYFCASSAGQGHWAEAFFGQGTRLTVV.

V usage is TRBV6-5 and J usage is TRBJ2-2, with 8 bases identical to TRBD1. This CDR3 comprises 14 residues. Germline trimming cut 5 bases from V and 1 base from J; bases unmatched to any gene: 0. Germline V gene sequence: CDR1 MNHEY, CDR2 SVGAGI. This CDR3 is CASSGQGNTGELFF. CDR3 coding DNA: TGTGCCAGCAGTGGACAGGGGAACACCGGGGAGCTGTTTTTT.

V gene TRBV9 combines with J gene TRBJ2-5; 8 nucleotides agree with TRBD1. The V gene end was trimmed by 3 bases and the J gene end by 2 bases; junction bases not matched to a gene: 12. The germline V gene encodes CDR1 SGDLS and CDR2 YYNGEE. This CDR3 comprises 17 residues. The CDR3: CASSAPEQDRAQETQYF. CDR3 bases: TGTGCCAGCAGCGCACCAGAGCAGGACAGGGCTCAAGAGACCCAGTACTTC.

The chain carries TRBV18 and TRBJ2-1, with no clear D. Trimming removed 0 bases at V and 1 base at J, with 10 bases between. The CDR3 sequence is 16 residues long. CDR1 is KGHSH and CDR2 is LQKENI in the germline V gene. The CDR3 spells CASSPPSGNSYNEQFF. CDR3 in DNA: TGTGCCAGCTCACCACCTTCGGGTAATTCCTACAATGAGCAGTTCTTC. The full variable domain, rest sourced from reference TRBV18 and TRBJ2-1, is NAGVMQNPRHLVRRRGQEARLRCSPMKGHSHVYWYRQLPEEGLKFMVYLQKENIIDESGMPKERFSAEFPKEGPSILRIQQVVRGDSAAYFCASSPPSGNSYNEQFFGPGTRLTVL.

In DNA, the CDR3 is TGCGCCAGCAGCCAAGAACCTAGCGGGAGGGCCAAGGGTGAGCAGTTCTTC. It translates to CASSQEPSGRAKGEQFF. The genes are TRBV4-1 and TRBJ2-1; 12 bases agree with TRBD2. V was clipped by 0 bases and J by 9 bases; unmatched bases: 9. Per germline, CDR1 MGHRA and CDR2 YSYEKL. This CDR3 is built from 17 residues.

The CDR3 protein is CASSLDRETQYF. The CDR3 DNA is TGTGCCAGCAGCTTAGATAGGGAGACCCAGTACTTC. The chain links TRBV7-9 to TRBJ2-5; D not resolved. Per germline, CDR1 SEHNR and CDR2 FQNEAQ (reference sequence). V lost 1 base and J lost 5, with 5 bases in between. The CDR3 sequence is 12 residues long.

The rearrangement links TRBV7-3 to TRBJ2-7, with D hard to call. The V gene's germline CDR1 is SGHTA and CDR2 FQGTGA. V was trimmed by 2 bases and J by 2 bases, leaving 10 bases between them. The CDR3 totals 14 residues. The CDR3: CASSLYGSPYEQYF. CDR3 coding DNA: TGTGCCAGCAGCTTATACGGATCCCCCTACGAGCAGTACTTC.

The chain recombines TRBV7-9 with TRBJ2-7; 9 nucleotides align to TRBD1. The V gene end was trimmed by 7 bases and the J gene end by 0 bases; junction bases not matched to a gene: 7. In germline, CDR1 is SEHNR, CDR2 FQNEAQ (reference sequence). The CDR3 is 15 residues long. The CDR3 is CASNPGTGNSYEQYF. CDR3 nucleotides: TGTGCCAGCAACCCCGGGACAGGGAACTCCTACGAGCAGTACTTC. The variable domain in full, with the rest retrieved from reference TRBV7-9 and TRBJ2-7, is DTGVSQNPRHKITKRGQNVTFRCDPISEHNRLYWYRQTLGQGPEFLTYFQNEAQLEKSRLLSDRFSAERPKGSFSTLEIQRTEQGDSAMYLCASNPGTGNSYEQYFGPGTRLTVT.

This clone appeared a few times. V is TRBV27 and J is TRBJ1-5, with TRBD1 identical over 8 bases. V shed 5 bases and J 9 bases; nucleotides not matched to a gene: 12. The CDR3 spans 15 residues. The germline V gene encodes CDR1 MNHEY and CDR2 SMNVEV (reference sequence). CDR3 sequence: CASSPGTGQVGPQHF. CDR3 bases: TGTGCCAGCAGTCCCGGGACAGGACAAGTTGGGCCCCAGCATTTT.

CDR3 sequence reads: CASSLELRQPQHF. The CDR3 nucleotides read TGTGCCAGCAGCTTAGAATTAAGGCAGCCCCAGCATTTT. This chain joins TRBV7-2 and TRBJ1-5; unclear D gene. V lost 1 base, J lost 7 bases, and 8 bases lay in between. Looked up from germline, CDR1 is SGHTA and CDR2 is FQGNSA. The CDR3 has 13 residues. The full variable domain, completed using reference TRBV7-2 and TRBJ1-5, is GAGVSQSPSNKVTEKGKDVELRCDPISGHTALYWYRQSLGQGLEFLIYFQGNSAPDKSGLPSDRFSAERTGGSVSTLTIQRTQQEDSAVYLCASSLELRQPQHFGDGTRLSIL.

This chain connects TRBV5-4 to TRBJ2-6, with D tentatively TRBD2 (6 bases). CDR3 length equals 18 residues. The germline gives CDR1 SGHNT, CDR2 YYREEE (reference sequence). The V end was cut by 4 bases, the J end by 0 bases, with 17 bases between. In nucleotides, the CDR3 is TGTGCCAGCAGCATCGGGACTTTAACAAACTCTGGGGCCAACGTCCTGACTTTC. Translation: CASSIGTLTNSGANVLTF.

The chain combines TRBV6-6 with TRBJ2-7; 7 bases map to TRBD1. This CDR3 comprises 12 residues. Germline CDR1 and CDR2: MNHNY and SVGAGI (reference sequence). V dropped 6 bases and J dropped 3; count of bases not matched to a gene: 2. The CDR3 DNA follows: TGTGCCAGCAGGGGGACAGACTACGAGCAGTACTTC. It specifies CASRGTDYEQYF.

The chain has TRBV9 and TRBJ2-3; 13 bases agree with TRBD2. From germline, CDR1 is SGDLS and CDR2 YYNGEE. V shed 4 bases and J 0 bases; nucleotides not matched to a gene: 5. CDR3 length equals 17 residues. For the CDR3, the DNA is TGTGCCAGCAGCCGACTAGCGGGGGGCCTTAGCACAGATACGCAGTATTTT. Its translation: CASSRLAGGLSTDTQYF.

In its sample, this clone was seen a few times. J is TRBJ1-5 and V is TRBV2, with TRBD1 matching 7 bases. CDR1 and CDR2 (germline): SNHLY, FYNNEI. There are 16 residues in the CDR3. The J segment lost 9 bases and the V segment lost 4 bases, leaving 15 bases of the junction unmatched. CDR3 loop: CASSAGQVERSRPQHF. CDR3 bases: TGTGCCAGCAGTGCCGGACAGGTCGAGAGGTCTCGGCCCCAGCATTTT.

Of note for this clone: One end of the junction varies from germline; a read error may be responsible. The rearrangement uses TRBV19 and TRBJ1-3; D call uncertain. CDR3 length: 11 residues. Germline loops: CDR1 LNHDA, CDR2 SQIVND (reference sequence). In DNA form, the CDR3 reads TGCGGCACCGAGATTGGAAACACCATATATTTT. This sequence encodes CGTEIGNTIYF.

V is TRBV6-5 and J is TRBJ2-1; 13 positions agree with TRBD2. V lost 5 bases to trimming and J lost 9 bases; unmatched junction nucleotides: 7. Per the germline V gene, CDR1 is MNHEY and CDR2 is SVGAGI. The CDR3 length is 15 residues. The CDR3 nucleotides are TGTGCCAGCAGTAAACTAGCGGGAGGGGACGGTGAGCAGTTCTTC. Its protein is CASSKLAGGDGEQFF.

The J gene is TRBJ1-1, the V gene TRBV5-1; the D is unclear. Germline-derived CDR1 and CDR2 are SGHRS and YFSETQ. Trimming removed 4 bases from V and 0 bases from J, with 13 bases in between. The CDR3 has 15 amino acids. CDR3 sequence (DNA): TGCGCCAGCAGCATAGGGAAAGAGATGAACACTGAAGCTTTCTTT. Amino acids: CASSIGKEMNTEAFF.